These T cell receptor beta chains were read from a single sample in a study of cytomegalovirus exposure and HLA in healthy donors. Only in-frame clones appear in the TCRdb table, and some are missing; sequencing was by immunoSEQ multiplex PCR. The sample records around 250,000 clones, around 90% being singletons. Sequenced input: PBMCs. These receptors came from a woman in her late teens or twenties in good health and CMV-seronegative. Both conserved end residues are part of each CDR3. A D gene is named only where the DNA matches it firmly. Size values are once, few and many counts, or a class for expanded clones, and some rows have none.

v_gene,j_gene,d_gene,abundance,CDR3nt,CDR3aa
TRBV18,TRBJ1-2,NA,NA,TGTGCCAGCTCACCACCGATCTCCTGGGCTCCCGGCTACACCTTC,CASSPPISWAPGYTF
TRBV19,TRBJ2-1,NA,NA,TGTGCCAGTAGATCACAGGGTAGTGAGCAGTTCTTC,CASRSQGSEQFF
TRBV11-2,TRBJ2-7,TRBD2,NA,TGTGCCAGCAGCTCAAACGTCGGGACTAGCGGGGTGTACGAGCAGTACTTC,CASSSNVGTSGVYEQYF
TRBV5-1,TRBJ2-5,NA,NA,TGCGCCAGCAGCTTGGGCAGAGGGCGGGGTCTGGAGACCCAGTACTTC,CASSLGRGRGLETQYF
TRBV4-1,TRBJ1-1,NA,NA,TGCGCCAGCAGCCATCCTACGACAGGTTCTGAAGCTTTCTTT,CASSHPTTGSEAFF
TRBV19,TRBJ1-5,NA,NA,TGTGCCAGTAGTATGGCAGATAATAATCAGCCCCAGCATTTT,CASSMADNNQPQHF
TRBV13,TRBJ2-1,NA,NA,TGTGCCAGCAGCTCCCAGACAGCCTCATTGTCCAATGAGCAGTTCTTC,CASSSQTASLSNEQFF
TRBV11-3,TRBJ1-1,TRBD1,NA,TGTGCCAGCAGCTTAGGAGGACAGGGCCAGAACACTGAAGCTTTCTTT,CASSLGGQGQNTEAFF
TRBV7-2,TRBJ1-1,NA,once,TGTGCCAGCAGCGATTCCAGGGTATCTGAAGCTTTCTTT,CASSDSRVSEAFF
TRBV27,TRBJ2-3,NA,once,TGTGCCAGCCAATACTGGGGCTCTACAGATACGCAGTATTTT,CASQYWGSTDTQYF
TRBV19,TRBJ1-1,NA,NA,TGTGCCAGTAGTATGATGAGGGATTGGAGTGAAGCTTTCTTT,CASSMMRDWSEAFF
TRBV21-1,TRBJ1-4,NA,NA,TGTGCCAGCAGCAAAGGGACAGCTAATGAAAAACTGTTTTTT,CASSKGTANEKLFF
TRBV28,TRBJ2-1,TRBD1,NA,TGTGCCAGCAGTCCTCCCCTGGGGACAGGGACCTACAATGAGCAGTTCTTC,CASSPPLGTGTYNEQFF
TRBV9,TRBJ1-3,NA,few,TGTGCCAGCAGCCCCCCAGGGATCTCTGGAAACACCATATATTTT,CASSPPGISGNTIYF
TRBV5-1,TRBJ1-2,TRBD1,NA,TGCGCCAGCAGCTTGACTACAGGGGTCGAGGGCTACACCTTC,CASSLTTGVEGYTF
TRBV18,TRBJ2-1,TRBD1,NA,TGTGCCAGCTCACCACCGGGGACAGACTACAATGAGCAGTTCTTC,CASSPPGTDYNEQFF
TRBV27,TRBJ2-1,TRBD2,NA,TGTGCCAGCACTCCTAGCGGGGGGGCTTACAATGAGCAGTTCTTC,CASTPSGGAYNEQFF
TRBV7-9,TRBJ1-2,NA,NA,TGTGCCAGCAGCCCGCTGGCGGAACCCGACTTC,CASSPLAEPDF
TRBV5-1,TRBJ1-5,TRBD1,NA,TGCGCCAGCAGCGCCGGGACAGAAAATCAGCCCCAGCATTTT,CASSAGTENQPQHF
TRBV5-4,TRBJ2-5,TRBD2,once,TGTGCCAGCAGATCTAGCGGGGGATCCCTGGAGCAGTACTTC,CASRSSGGSLEQYF
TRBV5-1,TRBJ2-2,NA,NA,TGCGCCAGCAGCCTGAACGTGGCGGATCCTCACCCCGGGGAGCTGTTTTTT,CASSLNVADPHPGELFF
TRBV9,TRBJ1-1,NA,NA,TGTGCCAGCAGCGTAGGAGGAACTGAAGCTTTCTTT,CASSVGGTEAFF
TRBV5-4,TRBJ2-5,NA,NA,TGTGCCAGCAGCTTAGCCCAGGGAGAGACCCAGTACTTC,CASSLAQGETQYF
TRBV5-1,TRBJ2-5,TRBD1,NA,TGCGCCAGCAGCTTTGGGACAGCACAAGAGACCCAGTACTTC,CASSFGTAQETQYF
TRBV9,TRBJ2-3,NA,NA,TGTGCCAGCAGCCCCAATACAGATACGCAGTATTTT,CASSPNTDTQYF
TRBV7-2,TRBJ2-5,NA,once,TGTGCCAGCAGCCCCGACCGGAGGTCCCGGTACTTC,CASSPDRRSRYF
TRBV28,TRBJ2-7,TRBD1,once,TGTGCCAGCAGTACCAGGACAGGGCGGATATTCGAGCAGTACTTC,CASSTRTGRIFEQYF
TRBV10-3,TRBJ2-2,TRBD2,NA,TGTGCCATCAGCGACTCTAGCGGGGGCACCGGGGAGCTGTTTTTT,CAISDSSGGTGELFF
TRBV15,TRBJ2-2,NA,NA,TGTGCCACCAGCAGAGATCGGTCGCCCGGGGAGCTGTTTTTT,CATSRDRSPGELFF
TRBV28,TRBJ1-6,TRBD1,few,TGTGCCAGCAGTTCACGCGCCGGGACAGGCTATAATTCACCCCTCCACTTT,CASSSRAGTGYNSPLHF
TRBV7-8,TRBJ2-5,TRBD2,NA,TGTGCCAGCAGCATCGGACTAGCGGGGGGTAAATGGGGGACCCAGTACTTC,CASSIGLAGGKWGTQYF
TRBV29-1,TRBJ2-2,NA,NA,TGCAGCGTGGCGACAGAGGCCGGGGAGCTGTTTTTT,CSVATEAGELFF
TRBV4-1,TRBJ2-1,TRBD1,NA,TGCGCCAGCAGCCAAGTCCGCACAGGGGGCTATGATAGTGAGCAGTTCTTC,CASSQVRTGGYDSEQFF
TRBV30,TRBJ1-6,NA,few,TGTGCCTGGAGTCTGGGCAGGGATAATTCACCCCTCCACTTT,CAWSLGRDNSPLHF
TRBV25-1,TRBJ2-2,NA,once,TGTGCCAGCAGTGAGGTACAGGGAGATTGGATCGGGGAGCTGTTTTTT,CASSEVQGDWIGELFF
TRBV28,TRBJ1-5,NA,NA,TGTGCCAGCAGTTCCCGGGATCATCAGCCCCAGCATTTT,CASSSRDHQPQHF
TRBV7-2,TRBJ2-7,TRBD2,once,TGTGCCAGCAGCTCCAGAGCGGGGCCTGGGGAGCAGTACTTC,CASSSRAGPGEQYF